This T cell receptor beta chain was recovered during a study of T-cell reconstitution after alpha-beta-depleted transplantation in children. V lost 1 base and J 3 bases, leaving 14 bases between the germline ends. The germline V gene has CDR1 SEHNR and CDR2 FQNEAQ (reference sequence). This CDR3 spans 16 amino acids. The TCRbeta library incorporated unique molecular identifiers. MiXCR, applied by TCRdb to the PCR reads, yields one record per CDR3 protein. The sample has 300,000 or so distinct CDR3 sequences; roughly 9.5% are singletons. The receptor's source is a human donor who donated a stem cell graft to a child with SCID. This rearrangement joins TRBV7-9 to TRBJ2-3; maybe TRBD2 (6 bases). The input for sequencing was PBMCs from the stem cell graft donor, taken from the stem cell graft. Here the CDR3 reads CASSLGLASITDTQYF. The CDR3, as DNA: TGTGCCAGCAGCTTAGGCCTAGCGAGCATTACAGATACGCAGTATTTT.